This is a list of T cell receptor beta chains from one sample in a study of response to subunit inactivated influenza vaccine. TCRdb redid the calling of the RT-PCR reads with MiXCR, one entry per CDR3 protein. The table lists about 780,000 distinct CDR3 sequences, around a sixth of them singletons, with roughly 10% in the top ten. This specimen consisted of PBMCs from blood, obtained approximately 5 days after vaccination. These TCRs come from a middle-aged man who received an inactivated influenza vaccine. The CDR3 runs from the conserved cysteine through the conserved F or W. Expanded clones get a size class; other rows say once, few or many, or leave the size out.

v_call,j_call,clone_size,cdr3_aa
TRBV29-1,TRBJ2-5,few,CSVRDRGYQETQYF
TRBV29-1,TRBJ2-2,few,CSVRTGRTGELFF
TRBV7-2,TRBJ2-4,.,CASSPGKAKNIQYF
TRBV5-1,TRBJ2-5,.,CASSFRTREETQYF
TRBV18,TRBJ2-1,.,CASSRLGGVEQFF
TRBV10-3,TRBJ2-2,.,CAISDRTGGVTGELFF
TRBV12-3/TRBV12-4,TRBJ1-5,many,CASSRQYSNQPQHF
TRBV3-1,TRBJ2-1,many,CASSQGPQAEQFF
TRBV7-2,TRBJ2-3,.,CASSPGTSGSLDTQYF
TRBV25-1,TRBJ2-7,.,CASSVTGRALREQYF
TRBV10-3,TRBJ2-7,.,CAISAATGFIPEQYF
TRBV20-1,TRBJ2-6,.,CSAMNRAGANVLTF
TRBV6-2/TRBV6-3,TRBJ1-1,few,CASRPNRAFQAFF
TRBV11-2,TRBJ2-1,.,CASSRTSGGNNEQFF
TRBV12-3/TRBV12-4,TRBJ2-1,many,CASSRYGPGLAGGQSEQFF
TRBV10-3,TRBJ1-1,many,CAISESPNAQNTEAFF
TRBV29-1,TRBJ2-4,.,CSVEDRPHADIQYF
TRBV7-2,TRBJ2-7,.,CASSLNRWSSYEQYF
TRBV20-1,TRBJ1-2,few,CSARVGGHYGYTF
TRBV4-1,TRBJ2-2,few,CASHGLAGDIITGELFF
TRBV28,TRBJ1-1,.,CASRKGSMNTEAFF
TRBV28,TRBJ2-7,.,CASNPQWAGYEQYF
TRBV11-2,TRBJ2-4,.,CASSLGLRREVAKNIQYF
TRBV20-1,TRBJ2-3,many,CSARVRRTSTDTQYF
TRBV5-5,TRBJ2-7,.,CASSRTLVETYEQYF
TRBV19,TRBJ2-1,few,CASSSAYSYNEQFF
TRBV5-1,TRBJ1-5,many,CASSLGGGNQPQHF
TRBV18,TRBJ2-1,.,CASSATGQGSYNEQFF
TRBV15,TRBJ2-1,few,CATSRDFVSSYNEQFF